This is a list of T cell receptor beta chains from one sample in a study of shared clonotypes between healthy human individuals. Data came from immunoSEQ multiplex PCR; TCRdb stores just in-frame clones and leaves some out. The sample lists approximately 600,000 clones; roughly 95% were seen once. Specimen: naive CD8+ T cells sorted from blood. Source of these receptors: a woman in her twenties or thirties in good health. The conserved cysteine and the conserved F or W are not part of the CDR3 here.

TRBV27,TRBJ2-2,ASSQLAAYTGELF
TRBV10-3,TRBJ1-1,AIREPGGMGEAF
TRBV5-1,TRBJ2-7,ASSLAAGYEQY
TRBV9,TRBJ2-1,ASSVVAGGYNEQF
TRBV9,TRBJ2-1,ASSVALRPAGVGNEQF
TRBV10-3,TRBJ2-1,AIRSLAGGPEQF
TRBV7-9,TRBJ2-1,ASSPVGSSYNEQF
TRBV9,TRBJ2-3,ASSINNRVASGRDTQY
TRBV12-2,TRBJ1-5,ASRHDKGNQPQH
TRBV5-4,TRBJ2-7,ASSLDAPGKINEQY
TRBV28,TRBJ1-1,ASSPGQGGWTEAF
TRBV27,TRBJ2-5,ASSLFSSETQY
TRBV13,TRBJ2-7,ASSLGQGYEQY
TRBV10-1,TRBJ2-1,ASSEEARGTAFTEQF
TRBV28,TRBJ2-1,ASIPADRSRSYNEQF
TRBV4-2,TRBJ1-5,ASSLGVGNQPQH
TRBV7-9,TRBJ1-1,ASSLGPELNTEAF
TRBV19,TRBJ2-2,ASSPSSPGELF
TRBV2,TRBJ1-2,ASSENRGLYDSSGYT
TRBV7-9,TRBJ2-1,ASSFSTGSYNEQF
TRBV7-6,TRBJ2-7,ASSLTGKGYEQY
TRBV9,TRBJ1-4,ASSAQDTPHEKLF
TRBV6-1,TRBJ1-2,ASSEAPDYGYT
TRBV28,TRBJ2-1,ASRGIRGVGYNEQF